A single sample is the source of the 4 T cell receptor beta chains below, sequenced in a study of blood T cells in healthy people across ages. Primers used in a second PCR of roughly 7 to 12 cycles were a sample-barcoded 5' primer and a J-beta primer mix. TCRdb passed the 5' RACE reads through MiXCR, listing each CDR3 protein once. Of fewer than 1.5 million distinct CDR3 sequences listed, 40% to 50% are singletons. Sequencing was done on a sample of blood. The receptor source for this set is a woman between 18 and 29 years old in good health.

The chain joins TRBV19 to TRBJ2-1; 10 bases are a match to TRBD2. Germline CDR1 reads LNHDA; CDR2 reads SQIVND (reference sequence). CDR3 size: 14 residues. V shed 10 bases and J 3 bases; nucleotides not matched to a gene: 6. In DNA form, the CDR3 reads TGTGCCACTCGCCAGCGGGAGGGCTACAATGAGCAGTTCTTC. Its protein is CATRQREGYNEQFF.

This chain joins TRBV7-3 and TRBJ2-1; D may be TRBD2 (7 bases). Trimming pared 4 bases from V and 2 bases from J, leaving 24 bases between. This CDR3 region has 19 residues. CDR1 is SGHTA, CDR2 FQGTGA, per germline. CDR3 in amino acids: CASSSRGGAGTRAYNEQFF. The CDR3 DNA is TGTGCCAGCAGCTCAAGGGGGGGCGCCGGCACGCGGGCCTACAATGAGCAGTTCTTC.

This clonotype was observed many times. J is TRBJ2-5 and V is TRBV5-1, with 7 bases matching TRBD2. The germline CDR1 and CDR2 sequences are SGHRS and YFSETQ. The CDR3 runs to 13 residues. Trimming removed 6 bases from V and 3 bases from J; junction bases left unmatched: 5. The CDR3 region has the DNA TGCGCCAGCAACCCAAGCGGGGAAGAGACCCAGTACTTC. Its protein product is CASNPSGEETQYF.

This clonotype showed up just a few times. The chain links TRBV6-1 to TRBJ2-5; 7 bases are shared with TRBD1. The germline V gene has CDR1 MNHNS and CDR2 SASEGT. The CDR3 contains 15 residues. V was pared by 3 bases and J by 2 bases, with 6 bases of the junction left unmatched. Written as DNA, the CDR3 is TGTGCCAGCAGTGACCAGGGGACAGTTCAAGAGACCCAGTACTTC. The encoded protein is CASSDQGTVQETQYF.